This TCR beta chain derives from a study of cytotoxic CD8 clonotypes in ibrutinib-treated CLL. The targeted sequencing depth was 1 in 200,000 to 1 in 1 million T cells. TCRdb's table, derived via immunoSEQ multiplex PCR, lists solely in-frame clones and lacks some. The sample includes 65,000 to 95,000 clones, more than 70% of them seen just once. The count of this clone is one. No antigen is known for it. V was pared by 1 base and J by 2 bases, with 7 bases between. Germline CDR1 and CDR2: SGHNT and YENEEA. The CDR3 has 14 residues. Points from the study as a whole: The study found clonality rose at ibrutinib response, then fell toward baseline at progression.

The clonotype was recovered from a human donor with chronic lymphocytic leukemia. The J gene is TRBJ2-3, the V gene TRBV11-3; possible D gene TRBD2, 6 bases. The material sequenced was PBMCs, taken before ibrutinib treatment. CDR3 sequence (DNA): TGTGCCAGCAGCTTAGCGGGAGTCACAGATACGCAGTATTTT. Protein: CASSLAGVTDTQYF. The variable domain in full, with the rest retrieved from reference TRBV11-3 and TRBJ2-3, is EAGVVQSPRYKIIEKKQPVAFWCNPISGHNTLYWYLQNLGQGPELLIRYENEEAVDDSQLPKDRFSAERLKGVDSTLKIQPAELGDSAVYLCASSLAGVTDTQYFGPGTRLTVL.